Each of the 31 T cell receptor beta chains below was sequenced from the same sample in a study of glioma-infiltrating T cells. TCR alpha and beta CDR3 regions were amplified from RNA using iRepertoire nested multiplex PCR. TCRdb analysed the multiplex PCR reads with MiXCR anew, one entry per CDR3 protein. The sample has about 180,000 distinct CDR3 sequences; approximately 40% are singletons. Sequencing was done on a sample of glioma tissue, nonneoplastic brain tissue, or PBMCs (not recorded which). Receptors were obtained from a human donor with low-grade glioma or glioblastoma, undergoing nonglioma brain surgery, or in good health (not recorded which).

This clonotype was seen many times. This chain links TRBV4-2 with TRBJ1-5, with unresolved D. The germline V gene has CDR1 LGHNA and CDR2 YNFKEQ. The CDR3 totals 13 residues. The ends were cut back, 5 bases at V and 4 bases at J, with 9 bases in the middle. DNA for the CDR3: TGTGCCAGCAGCTTTGACGGGAATCAGCCCCAGCATTTT. Translated, it gives CASSFDGNQPQHF.

As regards this clonotype: This may be a read error, as it is one base from a much larger clone. The rearrangement joins TRBV3-1 to TRBJ2-3; either TRBD1 or TRBD2 may fit D (5 bases each). Germline V gives CDR1 LGHDT, CDR2 YNNKEL (reference sequence). This CDR3 is built from 14 residues. V shed 5 bases and J shed 9 bases, with 18 bases lying between them. The CDR3 reads CASSTVRGVKTQYF. In DNA form, the CDR3 reads TGTGCCAGCAGCACGGTTAGGGGAGTAAAGACGCAGTATTTT.

This clonotype was picked up a small number of times. The V and J genes are TRBV7-3 and TRBJ1-6, with 7 positions matching TRBD1. The CDR3 is 14 residues long. Unmatched junction bases numbered 6, after V lost 3 bases and J lost 10 bases. Germline CDR1 and CDR2: SGHTA and FQGTGA. The CDR3 coding sequence is TGTGCCAGCAGCTTGAACAGGGGAGAATCACCCCTCCACTTT. It specifies CASSLNRGESPLHF.

For this clonotype: This may stem from a read error, because a much larger clone lies one nucleotide away. The chain links TRBV20-1 to TRBJ2-5; perhaps D is TRBD1 or TRBD2 (5 bases each). CDR1 is DFQATT and CDR2 is SNEGSKA in the germline V gene (reference sequence). This CDR3 is 11 amino acids long. This CDR3 is CNTRQTETQYF. DNA for the CDR3: TGCAATACTAGACAGACTGAGACCCAGTACTTC.

With regard to this clonotype: Just one base apart from a much larger clone, this may be a read error. The chain joins TRBV27 to TRBJ2-2, with D possibly TRBD2 on 6 matching bases. The V gene's germline CDR1 is MNHEY and CDR2 SMNVEV (reference sequence). V was clipped by 4 bases and J by 7 bases, with 22 bases between them. The length of the CDR3 is 17 residues. CDR3 sequence (DNA): TGTGCCAGCAGTTCCGGACCTGTCAGGAGGGCTATCGGGGAGCTGTTTTTT. This encodes CASSSGPVRRAIGELFF.

This clonotype has a count of ten or more. J is TRBJ1-1 and V is TRBV20-1, with D possibly TRBD1 on 5 matching bases. Germline V gene data show CDR1 as DFQATT and CDR2 as SNEGSKA (reference sequence). Trimming left V 3 bases short and J 4 bases short, with 15 bases between. This CDR3 spans 14 amino acids. The CDR3 reads CSARARGAITEAFF. CDR3 nucleotides: TGCAGTGCTAGGGCTCGCGGGGCTATCACTGAAGCTTTCTTT.

This clonotype was detected many times. This chain links TRBV6-6 with TRBJ1-6; D not certain. Trimming removed 2 bases at V and 7 bases at J, with 9 bases between. The CDR3 spans 14 residues. Germline V gene lookup returns CDR1 MNHNY and CDR2 SVGAGI (reference sequence). This CDR3 reads CASSYNTANSPLHF. The DNA of the CDR3 is TGTGCCAGCAGTTACAATACAGCAAATTCACCCCTCCACTTT.

This clonotype has only a few counts. The chain carries TRBV20-1 and TRBJ2-3; D unclear. The CDR3 contains 12 residues. CDR1 is DFQATT, CDR2 SNEGSKA, per germline (reference sequence). CDR3 in amino acids: CRDANEGHMQYF. For the CDR3, the DNA is TGCAGGGACGCAAATGAAGGTCATATGCAGTATTTT.

By share, this clonotype counts as medium-sized. The rearrangement links TRBV6-2 or TRBV6-3 to TRBJ1-1; no definite D call. CDR1 is MNHEY and CDR2 is SVGEGT in the germline V gene. Trimming stripped 0 bases from V and 3 bases from J, with 5 bases between. CDR3 length: 13 residues. The CDR3 protein is CASSYSRDTEAFF. Written as DNA, the CDR3 is TGTGCCAGCAGTTACTCGAGGGACACTGAAGCTTTCTTT.

The chain carries TRBV24-1 and TRBJ2-1; D is possibly TRBD2 (5 bases). The CDR3 runs 14 residues. V gave up 0 bases and J gave up 11 bases, with 13 bases separating them. Germline CDR1 KGHDR, CDR2 SFDVKD. CDR3 sequence: CATSDLRIGIKQFF. DNA for the CDR3: TGTGCCACCAGTGATTTGCGTATCGGGATAAAGCAGTTCTTC.

The rearrangement uses TRBV12-3 or TRBV12-4 and TRBJ2-5; 11 bases agree with TRBD2. The CDR3 loop spans 15 amino acids. The J segment lost 6 bases and the V segment lost 5 bases, leaving 8 bases of the junction unmatched. Here the CDR3 reads CASSPGTSGLKTQYF. The CDR3 DNA reads as TGTGCCAGCAGTCCCGGGACTAGCGGTCTAAAGACCCAGTACTTC.

This clonotype has at least ten counts. The chain links TRBV2 to TRBJ1-5; no reliable D call. Germline lookup yields CDR1 SNHLY and CDR2 FYNNEI. Trimming removed 2 bases at V and 4 bases at J, with 6 bases between. This CDR3 comprises 13 residues. The CDR3 protein is CASSEQWNQPQHF. The CDR3 nucleotides read TGTGCCAGCAGTGAACAGTGGAATCAGCCCCAGCATTTT.

The sample holds many counts of this clonotype. The chain combines TRBV20-1 with TRBJ1-1, with D perhaps TRBD1 (6 bases). V was pared by 1 base and J by 0 bases, with 15 bases between. Germline values: CDR1 DFQATT, CDR2 SNEGSKA (reference sequence). This CDR3 comprises 16 residues. CDR3 loop: CSARVPRGVMNTEAFF. Written as DNA, the CDR3 is TGCAGTGCTAGAGTCCCAAGGGGGGTAATGAACACTGAAGCTTTCTTT.

This clonotype was detected ten times or more. This chain joins TRBV15 and TRBJ2-7; D is ambiguous. The CDR3 consists of 12 residues. Germline V gene data show CDR1 as LNHNV and CDR2 as YYDKDF (reference sequence). V lost 3 bases and J 7 bases, leaving 10 bases between the germline ends. CDR3 residues: CATSRSLSEQYF. The CDR3 bases are TGTGCCACCAGCAGGTCCCTAAGTGAGCAGTACTTC.

Note on this clonotype: A much larger clone lies one base from this, so it may be a read error. This chain's CDR3 is CATDSGTRGYNEQFF. CDR3 DNA: TGTGCTACAGATTCCGGGACTAGAGGCTACAATGAGCAGTTCTTC. V usage is TRBV28 and J usage is TRBJ2-7, with 8 bases matching TRBD2. The end of the DNA aligns better with TRBJ2-1, so the J call may be wrong. CDR1 and CDR2 from the germline V gene are MDHEN and SYDVKM. This CDR3 comprises 15 residues.

This clonotype was recorded many times. The V gene is TRBV20-1, the J gene TRBJ2-7; the match to TRBD2 covers 16 bases. V shed 6 bases, J shed 1 base, and the junction held 6 bases outside the gene matches. This CDR3 has 16 residues. Germline assignment: CDR1 DFQATT and CDR2 SNEGSKA (reference sequence). The CDR3 here is CSAKGLAGGKSYEQYF. CDR3 sequence (DNA): TGCAGTGCCAAGGGACTAGCGGGAGGGAAGTCCTACGAGCAGTACTTC.

This clonotype appeared many times. The chain recombines TRBV12-3 or TRBV12-4 with TRBJ1-1, with D unresolved. V was trimmed by 5 bases and J by 0 bases, leaving 7 bases between them. The CDR3 runs 13 residues. The CDR3, as DNA: TGTGCCAGCAGTACGAATCTGAACACTGAAGCTTTCTTT. It translates to CASSTNLNTEAFF.

This rearrangement joins TRBV6-5 to TRBJ2-7, with D possibly matching TRBD1 (5 bases). V was shortened by 5 bases and J by 4 bases, with 18 bases between the two germline ends. The CDR3 consists of 15 residues. Germline loops: CDR1 MNHEY, CDR2 SVGAGI. The CDR3 sequence is CASSERGSGVYEQYF. CDR3 DNA sequence: TGTGCCAGCAGTGAAAGGGGATCGGGTGTATACGAGCAGTACTTC.

This CDR3 reads CASSAGGNKYEAFF. CDR3 coding DNA: TGTGCCAGCAGTGCTGGGGGAAACAAATATGAAGCTTTCTTT. The V and J genes are TRBV12-3 or TRBV12-4 and TRBJ1-1, with a possible D match to TRBD1 (5 bases). V was cut by 5 bases and J by 7 bases, with 17 bases left in between. The CDR3 is made up of 14 amino acids.

The V and J genes are TRBV4-1 and TRBJ2-3, with TRBD1 identical over 8 bases. The CDR3 loop spans 17 amino acids. J lost 6 bases, V lost 6 bases, and 17 bases had no gene match. The V gene's germline CDR1 is MGHRA and CDR2 YSYEKL. The CDR3 protein is CASRRTGTGASDDTQYF. The CDR3 region has the DNA TGCGCCAGCAGACGAACCGGGACAGGAGCATCAGACGATACGCAGTATTTT.

This clonotype has just a few counts. DNA for the CDR3: TGTGCCAGCAACAAGGGGGGGACCGGGGAGCTGTTTTTT. Encoded protein: CASNKGGTGELFF. The gene calls are TRBV2 and TRBJ2-2; tentatively, D is TRBD2 (7 bases). CDR1 and CDR2 from the germline V gene are SNHLY and FYNNEI. The CDR3 length is 13 residues. V dropped 7 bases and J dropped 5 bases, with 11 bases sitting between them.

The rearrangement uses TRBV7-9 and TRBJ2-1; 7 bases match TRBD2. With V trimmed by 4 bases and J by 4 bases, 7 bases remained unmatched. This CDR3 is built from 15 residues. Germline V gives CDR1 SEHNR, CDR2 FQNEAQ (reference sequence). Here the CDR3 DNA reads TGTGCCAGCAGCTGGACTAGACCTAAATACAATGAGCAGTTCTTC. Amino acid sequence: CASSWTRPKYNEQFF.

The table lists this clonotype with a count of one. This sequence may be a read error, since a much larger clone differs from it by one base. This chain connects TRBV2 to TRBJ1-1; 7 nucleotides match TRBD1. The germline gives CDR1 SNHLY, CDR2 FYNNEI. The CDR3 is 13 residues long. CDR3: CASSVPGGTESFF. The CDR3 DNA reads TGTGCCAGCAGTGTCCCAGGGGGGACTGAATCTTTCTTT.

Of note for this clonotype: Being one base from a much bigger clone, this may be a read error. V gene TRBV11-2 combines with J gene TRBJ2-7; D not certain. Germline V gene sequence: CDR1 SGHAT, CDR2 FQNNGV. Trimming took 1 base from V and 4 from J, leaving 14 bases between them. CDR3 length: 15 amino acids. DNA of the CDR3: TGTGCCAGCAGCTTAGTGGGGTACCCAAATTACGAGCAGTACTTC. Translated, it gives CASSLVGYPNYEQYF.

This clonotype showed up just a few times. This chain links TRBV2 with TRBJ1-4; perhaps TRBD1 as D (6 bases). Germline CDR1 and CDR2: SNHLY and FYNNEI. The CDR3 consists of 15 residues. Between the trimmed V and J ends, which lost 6 bases and 0 bases, there was a span of 11 bases. The CDR3 nucleotides are TGTGCCAGCAGAGGGACACCGGCAACTAATGAAAAACTGTTTTTT. Its protein is CASRGTPATNEKLFF.

A note on this clonotype: One end of the junction varies from germline; a read error may be responsible. V usage is TRBV3-1 and J usage is TRBJ2-7; TRBD1 matches 8 bases. CDR3 length: 14 amino acids. CDR1 is LGHDT, CDR2 YNNKEL, per germline (reference sequence). The CDR3 nucleotides read TGTGCCGGCAGCCCCGAACAGGGGGGCGACGAGCAGTACTTC. As protein: CAGSPEQGGDEQYF.

This clonotype was recorded a few times. The chain has TRBV7-8 and TRBJ2-1; 9 bases align to TRBD2. This CDR3 is 16 amino acids long. The trim removed 4 bases at V and 7 bases at J, leaving 11 bases unmatched. Per the germline V gene, CDR1 is SGHVS and CDR2 is FQNEAQ. The CDR3 sequence: CASSSPSGRIRNEQFF. The CDR3 nucleotides read TGTGCCAGCAGCTCCCCAAGCGGGAGGATTAGGAATGAGCAGTTCTTC.

The J gene is TRBJ2-2, the V gene TRBV2, with D perhaps assigned TRBD1 or TRBD2 (5 bases each). V shed 5 bases and J shed 10 bases, with 14 bases lying between them. Germline CDR1 reads SNHLY; CDR2 reads FYNNEI. CDR3 length equals 13 residues. The CDR3 here is CASSIRQGEELFF. In DNA, the CDR3 is TGTGCCAGCAGTATAAGGCAGGGAGAGGAGCTGTTTTTT. Based on the CDR3 plus reference TRBV2 and TRBJ2-2, the full variable domain is EPEVTQTPSHQVTQMGQEVILRCVPISNHLYFYWYRQILGQKVEFLVSFYNNEISEKSEIFDDQFSVERPDGSNFTLKIRSTKLEDSAMYFCASSIRQGEELFFGEGSRLTVL.

This clonotype appeared many times. The chain uses TRBV4-2 and TRBJ1-2; D is uncertain. V gave up 0 bases and J gave up 8 bases, with 13 bases separating them. Per the germline V gene, CDR1 is LGHNA and CDR2 is YNFKEQ. The CDR3 totals 14 residues. Written as DNA, the CDR3 is TGTGCCAGCAGCCAAGATCGGGCACTTAACGGCTACACCTTC. This translates into CASSQDRALNGYTF.

This clonotype has more than one count but fewer than ten. The chain recombines TRBV5-1 with TRBJ2-4, with 8 bases identical to TRBD1. V shed 4 bases, J shed 10 bases, and the junction held 10 bases outside the gene matches. Germline V gene sequence: CDR1 SGHRS, CDR2 YFSETQ. This CDR3 spans 14 amino acids. The CDR3 is CASSETDRAGIQYF. The CDR3, as DNA: TGCGCCAGCAGCGAAACGGACAGGGCTGGTATTCAGTACTTC.

About this clonotype itself: A junction boundary mismatches the germline segment, possibly from a read error. The rearrangement joins TRBV14 to TRBJ1-3; D unresolved. CDR1 and CDR2 (germline): SGHDN, FVKESK. This CDR3 has 13 residues. CDR3 residues: CDSSQVAGNTIYF. DNA of the CDR3: TGTGACAGCAGCCAAGTCGCTGGAAACACCATATATTTT.